The 27 T cell receptor beta chains reported below all come from one sample, sequenced in a study of blood T cell repertoires in COVID-19 (dated by TCRdb to about 2020). Library preparation was by the immunoSEQ multiplex PCR assay. TCRdb carries this immuneACCESS record with in-frame sequences only. Its versions omit some clonotypes, under half of them owing to an unresolved V gene in the studies checked, with the rest unexplained. This sample has 40,000 to 60,000 clones in its table, and 65% to 80% of those were observed once. The biggest ten clones account for under 30% of the sample. Source material: peripheral blood. The receptors come from a man in his 70s with acute or convalescent COVID-19.

The genes are TRBV28 and TRBJ1-1; D unresolved. CDR1 is MDHEN and CDR2 is SYDVKM in the germline V gene. The germline V and J ends were trimmed by 8 bases and 12 bases, with 16 bases remaining between them. The CDR3 sequence is 11 residues long. Here the CDR3 DNA reads TGTGCCAGCTCTTCAGGTGGGTCTACTTTCTTT. This encodes CASSSGGSTFF.

The chain uses TRBV7-8 and TRBJ1-2; TRBD1 is a possible D gene (6 bases). The germline V and J ends were trimmed by 1 base and 4 bases, with 16 bases remaining between them. Germline V gene data show CDR1 as SGHVS and CDR2 as FQNEAQ. This CDR3 spans 16 amino acids. CDR3 region: CASSLGRRGQAYGYTF. Here the CDR3 DNA reads TGTGCCAGCAGCTTAGGACGCCGGGGACAAGCCTATGGCTACACCTTC.

This sequence joins TRBV27 and TRBJ2-3; D may be TRBD1 (6 bases). CDR1 is MNHEY, CDR2 SMNVEV, per germline (reference sequence). Trimming took 4 bases from V and 3 from J, leaving 8 bases between them. This CDR3 has 13 residues. CDR3 DNA: TGTGCCAGCAGTTACAGGGCGACAGATACGCAGTATTTT. The encoded protein is CASSYRATDTQYF.

J is TRBJ2-7 and V is TRBV13; 7 bases map to TRBD2. CDR3 length: 15 residues. CDR1 is PRHDT and CDR2 is FYEKMQ in the germline V gene (reference sequence). The trim removed 2 bases at V and 2 bases at J, leaving 6 bases unmatched. In nucleotides, the CDR3 is TGTGCCAGCAGCTTATACCGGACTAGAGCCTACGAGCAGTACTTC. Translating it yields CASSLYRTRAYEQYF.

This clone was detected only once. This sequence joins TRBV11-3 and TRBJ2-3, with TRBD1 matching 9 bases. The J segment lost 3 bases and the V segment lost 0 bases, leaving 7 bases of the junction unmatched. This CDR3 contains 17 residues. CDR1 is SGHNT and CDR2 is YENEEA in the germline V gene. The CDR3 coding sequence is TGTGCCAGCAGCTTAGACCGGACAGGGGAAGGGACAGATACGCAGTATTTT. Translation gives CASSLDRTGEGTDTQYF.

This chain joins TRBV27 and TRBJ2-3, with D possibly matching TRBD2 (6 bases). The V end lost 6 bases, the J end lost 0 bases, and 16 bases lay between the germline ends. The CDR3 sequence is 16 residues long. In germline, CDR1 is MNHEY, CDR2 SMNVEV (reference sequence). The CDR3 region is CASSYSGGTSTDTQYF. The CDR3 bases are TGTGCCAGCAGCTATAGCGGCGGAACTAGCACAGATACGCAGTATTTT.

The J gene is TRBJ2-2, the V gene TRBV4-1; TRBD1 matches at 8 bases. V was pared by 0 bases and J by 7 bases, with 13 bases of the junction left unmatched. Germline V gives CDR1 MGHRA, CDR2 YSYEKL. The CDR3 length is 18 residues. The CDR3 is CASSQDKEKRQGIGELFF. As DNA, the CDR3 is TGCGCCAGCAGCCAAGACAAAGAGAAGAGACAGGGGATCGGGGAGCTGTTTTTT.

The rearrangement uses TRBV7-3 and TRBJ1-6; D unresolved. Germline loops: CDR1 SGHTA, CDR2 FQGTGA. Trimming removed 5 bases at V and 7 bases at J, with 12 bases between. The CDR3 extends over 14 amino acids. The CDR3 loop is CASSRGHGNSPLHF. The CDR3 DNA follows: TGTGCCAGCAGCAGAGGTCATGGGAATTCACCCCTCCACTTT. The variable domain in full, with the rest retrieved from reference TRBV7-3 and TRBJ1-6, is GAGVSQTPSNKVTEKGKYVELRCDPISGHTALYWYRQSLGQGPEFLIYFQGTGAADDSGLPNDRFFAVRPEGSVSTLKIQRTERGDSAVYLCASSRGHGNSPLHFGNGTRLTVT.

The chain links TRBV7-9 to TRBJ2-7; maybe TRBD2 (6 bases). With 8 bases removed from V and 1 base from J, the gap between germline ends came to 9 bases. The CDR3 has 12 amino acids. Germline CDR1 is SEHNR and CDR2 is FQNEAQ (reference sequence). Here the CDR3 DNA reads TGTGCCAGCGCTGGGAGGTCCTACGAGCAGTACTTC. Its translation: CASAGRSYEQYF.

This chain connects TRBV9 to TRBJ1-6, with no clear D. The germline V gene encodes CDR1 SGDLS and CDR2 YYNGEE. The CDR3 totals 12 residues. Trimming shortened V by 0 bases and J by 9 bases, and 4 bases separated the two germline ends. Written as DNA, the CDR3 is TGTGCCAGCAGCGTAGACTCTTCACCCCTCCACTTT. Translated: CASSVDSSPLHF.

The chain combines TRBV6-1 with TRBJ2-7; 9 nucleotides agree with TRBD2. This CDR3 is built from 15 residues. The junction had 4 bases not matched to a gene; V was cut back by 2 bases and J by 2 bases. Germline V gives CDR1 MNHNS, CDR2 SASEGT. CDR3: CASSEMAGGPYEQYF. The CDR3 DNA reads TGTGCCAGCAGTGAAATGGCGGGGGGGCCCTACGAGCAGTACTTC.

The genes are TRBV19 and TRBJ2-5, with TRBD1 identical over 12 bases. The germline CDR1 and CDR2 sequences are LNHDA and SQIVND (reference sequence). V lost 3 bases to trimming and J lost 9 bases; unmatched junction nucleotides: 5. The CDR3 sequence is 14 residues long. This CDR3 reads CASSMGQGAGAQYF. CDR3 nucleotide sequence: TGTGCCAGTAGTATGGGACAGGGGGCCGGGGCCCAGTACTTC. Complete variable domain (other parts from reference TRBV19 and TRBJ2-5): DGGITQSPKYLFRKEGQNVTLSCEQNLNHDAMYWYRQDPGQGLRLIYYSQIVNDFQKGDIAEGYSVSREKKESFPLTVTSAQKNPTAFYLCASSMGQGAGAQYFGPGTRLLVL.

The chain uses TRBV15 and TRBJ2-3; 9 positions agree with TRBD2. V shed 8 bases and J 4 bases; nucleotides not matched to a gene: 10. CDR1 is LNHNV and CDR2 is YYDKDF in the germline V gene (reference sequence). The CDR3 extends over 15 amino acids. The CDR3 reads CATGLGGGASDTQYF. The CDR3 DNA reads TGTGCCACCGGGCTAGGCGGGGGGGCGTCAGATACGCAGTATTTT.

The V and J genes are TRBV6-5 and TRBJ2-3, with a weak D call TRBD2 (5 bases). CDR3 length: 12 amino acids. CDR1 is MNHEY, CDR2 SVGAGI, per germline. Trimming took 5 bases from V and 3 from J, leaving 6 bases between them. CDR3 residues: CASSRGTDTQYF. The CDR3 coding sequence is TGTGCCAGCAGTCGGGGTACAGATACGCAGTATTTT.

The J gene is TRBJ2-7, the V gene TRBV25-1; 7 nucleotides line up with TRBD2. There are 14 residues in the CDR3. Germline CDR1 and CDR2: MGHDK and SYGVNS. V lost 3 bases and J lost 7; bases outside the gene matches: 9. CDR3 residues: CASSDTGLLQEQYF. The DNA of the CDR3 is TGTGCCAGCAGTGATACGGGACTACTGCAAGAGCAGTACTTC.

The rearrangement uses TRBV11-1 and TRBJ1-3, with 9 nucleotides matching TRBD1. J lost 2 bases, V lost 4 bases, and 6 bases had no gene match. There are 16 residues in the CDR3. Germline values: CDR1 SGHAT, CDR2 FQDESV (reference sequence). The CDR3: CASSYDRGTTGNTIYF. The CDR3 DNA sequence: TGTGCCAGCAGCTACGACAGGGGGACAACTGGAAACACCATATATTTT.

This chain links TRBV21-1 with TRBJ1-1. TRBV21-1 is recorded as a pseudogene. The CDR3 has 16 residues. The CDR3 sequence is CASTDGISRGGTEAFF. The DNA of the CDR3 is TGTGCCAGCACCGACGGGATCTCTCGGGGGGGCACTGAAGCTTTCTTT.

The V call is TRBV6-5, the J call TRBJ2-5, with 7 bases that match TRBD1. Germline V gene sequence: CDR1 MNHEY, CDR2 SVGAGI. After removal of 5 bases from V and 5 bases from J, the junction contained 11 bases not matched to a gene. This CDR3 contains 15 residues. CDR3 in amino acids: CASSPMTGTAETQYF. CDR3 DNA: TGTGCCAGCAGTCCAATGACAGGGACGGCGGAGACCCAGTACTTC.

The rearrangement joins TRBV29-1 to TRBJ2-1; D is undetermined. The CDR3 covers 13 residues. Germline values: CDR1 SQVTM, CDR2 ANQGSEA. The germline V and J ends were trimmed by 6 bases and 8 bases, with 17 bases remaining between them. CDR3 residues: CSVPAVNSDEQFF. In DNA form, the CDR3 reads TGCAGCGTCCCGGCGGTTAACTCCGATGAGCAGTTCTTC.

This clone was recorded only once. V and J are TRBV5-1 and TRBJ2-5; 8 positions match TRBD2. The CDR3 extends over 14 amino acids. Germline CDR1 SGHRS, CDR2 YFSETQ. V lost 4 bases, J lost 5 bases, and 7 bases stayed unmatched. The CDR3 loop is CASSMGLVRETQYF. CDR3 bases: TGCGCCAGCAGCATGGGACTAGTACGGGAGACCCAGTACTTC.

This chain links TRBV18 with TRBJ1-5; D is unresolved. The ends were cut back, 5 bases at V and 0 bases at J, with 5 bases in the middle. CDR3 length equals 13 residues. Looked up from germline, CDR1 is KGHSH and CDR2 is LQKENI. Here the CDR3 DNA reads TGTGCCAGCTCATCCGGTAGCAATCAGCCCCAGCATTTT. Protein sequence: CASSSGSNQPQHF.

This sequence joins TRBV5-1 and TRBJ1-1; 7 nucleotides align to TRBD1. The germline V gene has CDR1 SGHRS and CDR2 YFSETQ. This CDR3 contains 13 residues. The junction had 6 bases not matched to a gene; V was cut back by 4 bases and J by 6 bases. CDR3 bases: TGCGCCAGCAGCATAGACAGGGCGGCTGAAGCTTTCTTT. Translating it yields CASSIDRAAEAFF.

This clone was recorded only once. The chain is built from TRBV6-6 and TRBJ1-1, with D perhaps TRBD1 (6 bases). With 10 bases removed from V and 5 bases from J, the gap between germline ends came to 11 bases. Germline V lookup: CDR1 MNHNY, CDR2 SVGAGI (reference sequence). This CDR3 is 11 amino acids long. The CDR3 nucleotides are TGTGCCACGTGGGGGCGAACTGAAGCTTTCTTT. It specifies CATWGRTEAFF.

The chain uses TRBV21-1 and TRBJ1-5. TRBV21-1 is described as a pseudogene. The CDR3 is 9 residues long. This CDR3 is CAMSQPQHF. The CDR3 nucleotides read TGTGCCATGAGTCAGCCCCAGCATTTT.

The chain couples TRBV29-1 to TRBJ2-5; D may be TRBD1 (6 bases). Trimming pared 7 bases from V and 5 bases from J, leaving 17 bases between. The CDR3 is 13 residues long. Germline CDR1 and CDR2: SQVTM and ANQGSEA. The CDR3 sequence is CSASAGAFETQYF. CDR3 coding DNA: TGCAGCGCCTCCGCAGGGGCGTTTGAGACCCAGTACTTC.

V gene TRBV28 combines with J gene TRBJ1-2, with D perhaps TRBD1 (5 bases). The CDR3 runs 12 residues. The germline gives CDR1 MDHEN, CDR2 SYDVKM. Trimming removed 5 bases at V and 12 bases at J, with 16 bases between. The CDR3 coding sequence is TGTGCCAGCAGTCTTCTTCAACAGGTGAACACCTTC. It encodes CASSLLQQVNTF.

This clone occurred once. The rearrangement joins TRBV6-2 or TRBV6-3 to TRBJ2-1; possibly TRBD2 for D (6 bases). This CDR3 spans 16 amino acids. From germline, CDR1 is MNHEY and CDR2 SVGEGT. Between the trimmed V and J ends, which lost 4 bases and 0 bases, there was a span of 13 bases. CDR3 sequence reads: CASSSRTIDSYNEQFF. The CDR3 DNA reads as TGTGCCAGCAGTTCCCGGACTATAGACTCCTACAATGAGCAGTTCTTC.